The sequence of this T cell receptor (beta chain) was determined in a study of CD8+CD57+ T cells in acquired aplastic anemia. Whole-study context: Sorted CD4+ and CD8+ cells gave an average of about 3 ug of DNA.

Genomic DNA served as template for TCR beta VDJ and CDR3 profiling. MiXCR, run by TCRdb on the reads, gives a single entry per CDR3 protein. The table includes 400,000 to 450,000 distinct CDR3 sequences, roughly 68% detected once. The CDR3 covers 16 residues. In germline, CDR1 is DFQATT, CDR2 SNEGSKA (reference sequence). V dropped 0 bases and J dropped 7 bases, with 16 bases sitting between them. Overall study findings and caveats: The number of CD8+ CDR3 sequences shared by patients and controls was roughly 30. In CD8+ cells, Simpson's diversity showed no significant difference between patients and controls.

On this clonotype itself: The antigen remains undetermined.

The source of this sequence is a human donor in good health, serving as a control. The chain joins TRBV20-1 to TRBJ1-6; no definite D call. The specimen was sorted CD4+, CD8+, or CD8+CD57+ T cells (not recorded which) from PBMCs. CDR3 sequence reads: CSARDGSNAGNSPLHF. Here the CDR3 DNA reads TGCAGTGCTAGAGATGGGTCAAACGCCGGGAATTCACCCCTCCACTTT.